This note documents a single T cell receptor beta chain sequence. This sample stems from a study of blood T cell repertoires in COVID-19. The overall study: Donors in the United States, Italy and Spain gave samples during acute or convalescent COVID-19. The analysed material was cDNA or gDNA that came from T cells, B-cell-depleted T cells, or PBMCs.

Authors' analysis steps: Reference gene primers were amplified, and this amplification served to estimate nucleated cell counts. Measured with immunoSEQ multiplex PCR; TCRdb has only the in-frame clones, and not every one. V and J calls and clone size are copied from that table; D and trimming were computed from the DNA. The table shows 100,000 to 150,000 clones, with about four fifths occurring only once. Sample: peripheral blood. This TCR was recovered from a woman aged 60-70 years with acute or convalescent COVID-19.

CDR3 DNA: TGTGCCAGCAGTGAAGGACAGGGCCCTGGAAACACCATATATTTT. Its protein product is CASSEGQGPGNTIYF. This chain uses TRBV2 with TRBJ1-3; 7 bases map to TRBD1. The J segment lost 2 bases and the V segment lost 1 base, leaving 2 bases of the junction unmatched. Germline CDR1 and CDR2: SNHLY and FYNNEI. This CDR3 region has 15 residues.